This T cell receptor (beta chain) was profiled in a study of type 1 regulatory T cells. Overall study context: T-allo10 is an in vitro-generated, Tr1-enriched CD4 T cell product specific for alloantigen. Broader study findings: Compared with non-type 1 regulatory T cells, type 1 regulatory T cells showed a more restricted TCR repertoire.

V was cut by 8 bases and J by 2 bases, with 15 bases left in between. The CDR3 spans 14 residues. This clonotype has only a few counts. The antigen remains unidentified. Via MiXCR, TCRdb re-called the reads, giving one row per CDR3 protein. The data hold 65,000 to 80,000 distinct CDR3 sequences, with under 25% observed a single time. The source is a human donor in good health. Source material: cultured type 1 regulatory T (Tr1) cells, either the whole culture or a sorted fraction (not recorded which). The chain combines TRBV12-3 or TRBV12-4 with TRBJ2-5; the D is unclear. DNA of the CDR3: TGTGCCAGCTCACTTGAATGGCAGCAAGAGACCCAGTACTTC. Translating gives CASSLEWQQETQYF.